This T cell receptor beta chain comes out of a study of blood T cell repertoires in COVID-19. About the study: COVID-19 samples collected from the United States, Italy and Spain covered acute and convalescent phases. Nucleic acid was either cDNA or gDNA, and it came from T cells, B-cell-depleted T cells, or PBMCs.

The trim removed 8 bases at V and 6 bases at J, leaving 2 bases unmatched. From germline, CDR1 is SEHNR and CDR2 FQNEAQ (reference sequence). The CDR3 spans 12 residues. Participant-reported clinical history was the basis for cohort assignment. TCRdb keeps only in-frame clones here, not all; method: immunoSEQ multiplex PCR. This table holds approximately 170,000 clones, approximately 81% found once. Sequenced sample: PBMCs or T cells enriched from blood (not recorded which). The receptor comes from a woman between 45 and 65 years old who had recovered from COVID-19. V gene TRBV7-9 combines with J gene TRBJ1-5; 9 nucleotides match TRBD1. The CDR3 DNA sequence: TGTGCCAGCGGGACAGGGTTTCAGCCCCAGCATTTT. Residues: CASGTGFQPQHF.